The 27 T cell receptor beta chains below all came from one sample that was sequenced in a study of radiotherapy plus CTLA-4 blockade in lung cancer. This table comes from immunoSEQ multiplex PCR, and its TCRdb copy is limited to in-frame clones, with some not included. The table lists approximately 80,000 clones, roughly 74% of them singletons, with more than 9% in the top ten. The sequencing here drew on peripheral blood, taken from a patient treated with radiotherapy plus ipilimumab. These receptors were taken from a human donor with non-small cell lung cancer whose response to radiotherapy plus ipilimumab could not be evaluated.

The gene calls are TRBV30 and TRBJ1-5; no definite D call. Germline CDR1 and CDR2: GTSNPN and SVGIG (reference sequence). The V gene lost 1 base and the J gene lost 0 bases, with 10 bases spanning the gap. This CDR3 comprises 15 residues. CDR3 nucleotide sequence: TGTGCCTGGAGTGATGGCCCTTATAGCAATCAGCCCCAGCATTTT. This sequence encodes CAWSDGPYSNQPQHF. Full variable domain (remainder filled in from reference TRBV30 and TRBJ1-5): SQTIHQWPATLVQPVGSPLSLECTVEGTSNPNLYWYRQAAGRGLQLLFYSVGIGQISSEVPQNLSASRPQDRQFILSSKKLLLSDSGFYLCAWSDGPYSNQPQHFGDGTRLSIL.

J is TRBJ2-5 and V is TRBV5-4; TRBD2 aligns across 8 bases. The CDR3 totals 13 residues. V was clipped by 5 bases and J by 3 bases; unmatched bases: 3. CDR1 is SGHNT and CDR2 is YYREEE in the germline V gene (reference sequence). CDR3 coding DNA: TGTGCCAGCAGATCGGGACTAGAAGAGACCCAGTACTTC. Its protein product is CASRSGLEETQYF.

The chain links TRBV29-1 to TRBJ1-1; D not resolved. The germline V gene encodes CDR1 SQVTM and CDR2 ANQGSEA. Trimming removed 4 bases at V and 1 base at J, with 7 bases between. The CDR3 length is 12 residues. The chain's CDR3 is CSVATGNTEAFF. DNA for the CDR3: TGCAGCGTTGCGACGGGGAACACTGAAGCTTTCTTT.

The chain employs TRBV14 and TRBJ1-4; D unclear. V was shortened by 0 bases and J by 2 bases, with 10 bases between the two germline ends. CDR3 size: 16 residues. The V gene's germline CDR1 is SGHDN and CDR2 FVKESK. CDR3: CASSQDNRVTNEKLFF. The CDR3, as DNA: TGTGCCAGCAGCCAAGATAATCGTGTCACTAATGAAAAACTGTTTTTT.

This rearrangement joins TRBV7-2 to TRBJ2-7; D not certain. The germline V and J ends were trimmed by 3 bases and 0 bases, with 9 bases remaining between them. Germline V gene sequence: CDR1 SGHTA, CDR2 FQGNSA. This CDR3 is built from 14 residues. CDR3 loop: CASSFSQISYEQYF. The CDR3 DNA follows: TGTGCCAGCAGCTTTTCACAGATCTCCTACGAGCAGTACTTC.

Turning to this clone: The same CDR3 is also encoded by other DNA sequences in this sample. The chain couples TRBV15 to TRBJ2-7, with a tentative D call TRBD2 (5 bases). V lost 0 bases, J lost 3 bases, and 6 bases lay in between. Germline V CDR1 and CDR2: LNHNV, YYDKDF (reference sequence). The CDR3 is made up of 13 amino acids. As DNA, the CDR3 is TGTGCCACCAGCAGAGATCGGGGCTACGAGCAGTACTTC. It translates to CATSRDRGYEQYF.

Written as DNA, the CDR3 is TGCGCCAGCAGTATGAAGGACAGGGCCTACGAGCAGTACTTC. It is translated as CASSMKDRAYEQYF. The chain joins TRBV23-1 to TRBJ2-7, with 8 bases fitting TRBD1. TRBV23-1 is an ORF for which the function is uncertain. V lost 5 bases to trimming and J lost 2 bases; unmatched junction nucleotides: 5. CDR3 length equals 14 residues.

This chain links TRBV27 with TRBJ2-4; the match to TRBD2 covers 11 bases. Germline trimming cut 7 bases from V and 0 bases from J; bases unmatched to any gene: 11. CDR3 length equals 18 residues. CDR1 is MNHEY, CDR2 SMNVEV, per germline (reference sequence). CDR3 sequence: CASTPKGGLAAAKNIQYF. CDR3 sequence (DNA): TGTGCCAGCACCCCTAAGGGGGGACTAGCGGCAGCCAAAAACATTCAGTACTTC.

This chain uses TRBV2 with TRBJ2-2; D unclear. The germline V gene encodes CDR1 SNHLY and CDR2 FYNNEI. This CDR3 is 15 amino acids long. Trimming took 2 bases from V and 1 from J, leaving 8 bases between them. The CDR3 reads CASSELEKNTGELFF. Here the CDR3 DNA reads TGTGCCAGCAGTGAATTGGAGAAGAACACCGGGGAGCTGTTTTTT.

The CDR3 nucleotides are TGTGCCAGCAGTGACCCCGGGGGGGGGCGGGGAACTGAAGCTTTCTTT. Translating gives CASSDPGGGRGTEAFF. The chain carries TRBV6-4 and TRBJ1-1; possibly TRBD1 for D (6 bases). V shed 2 bases and J shed 5 bases, with 18 bases lying between them. This CDR3 region has 16 residues. Germline lookup yields CDR1 MRHNA and CDR2 SNTAGT.

This clone was counted a few times. The J gene is TRBJ2-1, the V gene TRBV4-1; a weak D match, TRBD1 (6 bases). Germline V CDR1 and CDR2: MGHRA, YSYEKL. The ends were cut back, 4 bases at V and 7 bases at J, with 14 bases in the middle. This CDR3 has 14 amino acids. The CDR3 loop is CASSPPGVTNEQFF. In DNA form, the CDR3 reads TGCGCCAGCAGCCCGCCAGGGGTGACAAATGAGCAGTTCTTC.

The rearrangement joins TRBV5-1 to TRBJ2-7; TRBD1 might be the D (6 bases). V gave up 3 bases and J gave up 5 bases, with 15 bases separating them. The length of the CDR3 is 14 residues. Looked up from germline, CDR1 is SGHRS and CDR2 is YFSETQ. CDR3 sequence: CASSYRQQGHEQYF. In DNA, the CDR3 is TGCGCCAGCAGCTATCGTCAACAGGGCCACGAGCAGTACTTC.

The chain recombines TRBV9 with TRBJ2-3; 14 bases match TRBD2. Per germline, CDR1 SGDLS and CDR2 YYNGEE. J lost 4 bases, V lost 3 bases, and 7 bases had no gene match. This CDR3 is built from 17 residues. Written as DNA, the CDR3 is TGTGCCAGCAGCGCCGGGACTAGCGGGAGTGGGCCAGATACGCAGTATTTT. It codes for CASSAGTSGSGPDTQYF.

This rearrangement joins TRBV11-2 to TRBJ2-5; the match to TRBD1 covers 7 bases. The CDR3 has 15 amino acids. Germline values: CDR1 SGHAT, CDR2 FQNNGV. The junction had 11 bases not matched to a gene; V was cut back by 5 bases and J by 5 bases. CDR3 loop: CASSPQGGIYETQYF. The CDR3 bases are TGTGCCAGCAGCCCCCAAGGGGGCATCTATGAGACCCAGTACTTC.

This clone was counted between two and nine times. This chain connects TRBV18 to TRBJ2-3, with D possibly matching TRBD2 (6 bases). The CDR3 contains 15 residues. From germline, CDR1 is KGHSH and CDR2 LQKENI. V gave up 3 bases and J gave up 3 bases, with 13 bases separating them. The CDR3 DNA sequence: TGTGCCAGCTCACCCAGTGGGGGGAGAACAGATACGCAGTATTTT. This encodes CASSPSGGRTDTQYF. Full variable domain (rest looked up from reference TRBV18 and TRBJ2-3): NAGVMQNPRHLVRRRGQEARLRCSPMKGHSHVYWYRQLPEEGLKFMVYLQKENIIDESGMPKERFSAEFPKEGPSILRIQQVVRGDSAAYFCASSPSGGRTDTQYFGPGTRLTVL.

In this sample, this clone turned up a few times. V gene TRBV4-1 combines with J gene TRBJ2-7, with 7 bases lining up with TRBD1. The CDR3 length is 15 residues. J gave up 2 bases and V 1 base, and 5 bases lay outside the gene matches. The germline gives CDR1 MGHRA, CDR2 YSYEKL. CDR3 in amino acids: CASSQVYQGAYEQYF. The CDR3 nucleotides read TGCGCCAGCAGCCAAGTCTACCAGGGGGCCTACGAGCAGTACTTC.

The chain combines TRBV29-1 with TRBJ1-2; 9 bases map to TRBD1. This CDR3 spans 13 amino acids. With V trimmed by 4 bases and J by 4 bases, 4 bases remained unmatched. Germline CDR1 SQVTM, CDR2 ANQGSEA. The CDR3 loop reads CSVGDRGAYGYTF. The CDR3 region has the DNA TGCAGCGTTGGTGACAGGGGGGCCTATGGCTACACCTTC.

The V call is TRBV25-1, the J call TRBJ1-6; possibly TRBD1 for D (6 bases). Germline lookup yields CDR1 MGHDK and CDR2 SYGVNS. The V end was cut by 7 bases, the J end by 10 bases, with 20 bases between. The CDR3 consists of 15 residues. The chain's CDR3 is CASIEQVGGGSPLHF. The CDR3 DNA follows: TGTGCCAGCATCGAACAAGTAGGGGGTGGATCACCCCTCCACTTT.

V gene TRBV6-5 combines with J gene TRBJ2-7, with 9 bases lining up with TRBD1. The CDR3 extends over 15 amino acids. Germline trimming cut 7 bases from V and 6 bases from J; bases unmatched to any gene: 13. Germline V gives CDR1 MNHEY, CDR2 SVGAGI. DNA for the CDR3: TGTGCCAGCACCCCCTCCCCGGGACAGGGTAGCGAGCAGTACTTC. Translation gives CASTPSPGQGSEQYF.

The J gene is TRBJ1-2, the V gene TRBV28; weak D call: TRBD1 (6 bases). Germline V CDR1 and CDR2: MDHEN, SYDVKM. The V gene lost 9 bases and the J gene lost 7 bases, with 15 bases spanning the gap. This CDR3 comprises 12 residues. CDR3 nucleotide sequence: TGTGCCAGTACGAACAGGGCCGCTGGCTACACCTTC. It translates to CASTNRAAGYTF.

The chain is built from TRBV28 and TRBJ2-5; 7 bases align to TRBD1. CDR3 size: 13 residues. CDR1 and CDR2 (germline): MDHEN, SYDVKM. J was trimmed by 1 base and V by 5 bases; bases with no gene match: 1. CDR3 DNA sequence: TGTGCCAGCAGTGACAGGGTCCAAGAGACCCAGTACTTC. Its protein is CASSDRVQETQYF.

This chain joins TRBV5-6 and TRBJ2-2, with 14 bases identical to TRBD2. The V gene's germline CDR1 is SGHDT and CDR2 YYEEEE. Trimming removed 4 bases from V and 4 bases from J; junction bases left unmatched: 6. This CDR3 contains 17 residues. The CDR3 reads CASSPRTSGRSTGELFF. The CDR3 coding sequence is TGTGCCAGCAGCCCGCGGACTAGCGGGAGGAGCACCGGGGAGCTGTTTTTT. Filled out from reference TRBV5-6 and TRBJ2-2, the complete variable domain reads DAGVTQSPTHLIKTRGQQVTLRCSPKSGHDTVSWYQQALGQGPQFIFQYYEEEERQRGNFPDRFSGHQFPNYSSELNVNALLLGDSALYLCASSPRTSGRSTGELFFGEGSRLTVL.

The CDR3: CASSFPAADTGELFF. The CDR3 DNA reads as TGTGCCAGCAGCTTTCCGGCCGCGGACACCGGGGAGCTGTTTTTT. The chain employs TRBV7-9 and TRBJ2-2; D gene ambiguous. Deletions cut 3 bases from V and 3 bases from J, with 11 bases between. In germline, CDR1 is SEHNR, CDR2 FQNEAQ (reference sequence). There are 15 residues in the CDR3.

The chain carries TRBV14 and TRBJ2-5, with TRBD1 as a possible D gene (5 bases). From germline, CDR1 is SGHDN and CDR2 FVKESK. The CDR3 spans 14 residues. Trimming removed 1 base from V and 4 bases from J, with 10 bases in between. The CDR3 DNA follows: TGTGCCAGCAGCCAAGTATCAGGGCCAGAGACCCAGTACTTC. It translates to CASSQVSGPETQYF.

The rearrangement uses TRBV5-6 and TRBJ1-3; 7 bases fit TRBD1. Germline V gene data show CDR1 as SGHDT and CDR2 as YYEEEE. This CDR3 spans 16 amino acids. With 1 base clipped from V and 2 bases from J, the junction kept 6 bases outside the gene matches. The CDR3 loop reads CASSLSGDRAGNTIYF. As DNA, the CDR3 is TGTGCCAGCAGCTTGTCGGGGGACAGAGCTGGAAACACCATATATTTT.

The J gene is TRBJ2-7, the V gene TRBV10-3; 10 nucleotides agree with TRBD2. V lost 3 bases, J lost 4 bases, and 12 bases stayed unmatched. CDR3 length equals 17 residues. Looked up from germline, CDR1 is ENHRY and CDR2 is SYGVKD. CDR3 coding DNA: TGTGCCATCAGTGATCCTGGACTAGCGGTGACGATTTACGAGCAGTACTTC. Protein: CAISDPGLAVTIYEQYF.

This clone was recorded once. The chain is built from TRBV7-2 and TRBJ2-1; 7 bases fit TRBD2. With 0 bases clipped from V and 4 bases from J, the junction kept 3 bases outside the gene matches. This CDR3 contains 15 residues. The germline CDR1 and CDR2 sequences are SGHTA and FQGNSA. In DNA form, the CDR3 reads TGTGCCAGCAGCTTAGCGGGGGGACTATACAATGAGCAGTTCTTC. The encoded protein is CASSLAGGLYNEQFF.